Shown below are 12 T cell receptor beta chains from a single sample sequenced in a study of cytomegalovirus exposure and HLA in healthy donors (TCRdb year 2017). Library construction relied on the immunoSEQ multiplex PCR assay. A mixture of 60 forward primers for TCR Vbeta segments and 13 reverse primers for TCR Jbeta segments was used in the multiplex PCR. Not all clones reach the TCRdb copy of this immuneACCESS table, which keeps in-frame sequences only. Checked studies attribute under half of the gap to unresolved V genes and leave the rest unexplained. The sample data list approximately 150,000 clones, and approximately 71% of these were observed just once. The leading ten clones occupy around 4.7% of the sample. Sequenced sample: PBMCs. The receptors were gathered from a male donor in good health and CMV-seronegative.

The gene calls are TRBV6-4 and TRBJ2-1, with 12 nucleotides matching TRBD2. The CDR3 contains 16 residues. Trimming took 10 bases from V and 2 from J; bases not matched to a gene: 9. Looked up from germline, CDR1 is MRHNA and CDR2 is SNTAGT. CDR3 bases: TGTGCCACCGGTCCTAGCGGGGGGGCGGCCTACAATGAGCAGTTCTTC. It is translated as CATGPSGGAAYNEQFF.

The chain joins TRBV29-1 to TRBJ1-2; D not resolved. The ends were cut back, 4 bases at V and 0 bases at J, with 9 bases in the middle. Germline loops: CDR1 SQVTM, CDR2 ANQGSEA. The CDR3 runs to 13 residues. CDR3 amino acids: CSVVTLTNYGYTF. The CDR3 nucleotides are TGCAGCGTTGTAACTCTGACTAACTATGGCTACACCTTC. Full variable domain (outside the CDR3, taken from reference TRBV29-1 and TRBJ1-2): SAVISQKPSRDICQRGTSLTIQCQVDSQVTMMFWYRQQPGQSLTLIATANQGSEATYESGFVIDKFPISRPNLTFSTLTVSNMSPEDSSIYLCSVVTLTNYGYTFGSGTRLTVV.

The CDR3 DNA follows: TGTGCCAGCAGCCCAGCGACAGGGAATACTGAAGCTTTCTTT. It encodes CASSPATGNTEAFF. The chain has TRBV4-2 and TRBJ1-1, with 7 bases lining up with TRBD1. This CDR3 contains 14 residues. In germline, CDR1 is LGHNA, CDR2 YNFKEQ. The ends lost 4 bases at V and 5 bases at J; junction bases unmatched: 7.

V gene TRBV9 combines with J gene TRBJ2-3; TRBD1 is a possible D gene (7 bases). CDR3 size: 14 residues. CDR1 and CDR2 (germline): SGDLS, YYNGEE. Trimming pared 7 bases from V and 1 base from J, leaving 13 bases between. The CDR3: CASQGDWGTDTQYF. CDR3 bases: TGTGCCAGCCAGGGGGACTGGGGCACAGATACGCAGTATTTT. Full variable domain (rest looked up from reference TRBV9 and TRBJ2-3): DSGVTQTPKHLITATGQRVTLRCSPRSGDLSVYWYQQSLDQGLQFLIQYYNGEERAKGNILERFSAQQFPDLHSELNLSSLELGDSALYFCASQGDWGTDTQYFGPGTRLTVL.

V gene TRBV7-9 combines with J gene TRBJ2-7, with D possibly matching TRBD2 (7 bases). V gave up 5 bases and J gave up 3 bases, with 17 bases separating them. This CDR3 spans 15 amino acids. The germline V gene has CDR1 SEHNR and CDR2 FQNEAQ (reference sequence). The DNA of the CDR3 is TGTGCCAGCAGCAGGGGGGGACGAGGTTACTACGAGCAGTACTTC. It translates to CASSRGGRGYYEQYF.

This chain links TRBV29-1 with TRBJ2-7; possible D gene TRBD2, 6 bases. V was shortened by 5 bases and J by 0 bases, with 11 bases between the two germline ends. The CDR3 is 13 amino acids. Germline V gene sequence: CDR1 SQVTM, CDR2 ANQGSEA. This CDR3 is CSVYGTGSYEQYF. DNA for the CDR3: TGCAGCGTTTATGGGACTGGCTCCTACGAGCAGTACTTC.

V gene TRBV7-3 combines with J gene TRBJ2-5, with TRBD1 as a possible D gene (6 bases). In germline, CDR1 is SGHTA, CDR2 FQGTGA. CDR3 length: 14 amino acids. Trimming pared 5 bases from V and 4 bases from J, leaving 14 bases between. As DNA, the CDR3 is TGTGCCAGCAGCCCAAACAGGGTGGGAGAGACCCAGTACTTC. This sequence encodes CASSPNRVGETQYF.

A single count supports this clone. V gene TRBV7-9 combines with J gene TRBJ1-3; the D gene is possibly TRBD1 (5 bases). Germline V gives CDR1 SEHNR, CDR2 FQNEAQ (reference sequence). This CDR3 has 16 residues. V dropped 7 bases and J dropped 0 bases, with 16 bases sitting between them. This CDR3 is CASNGGRGFSGNTIYF. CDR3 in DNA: TGTGCCAGCAACGGCGGGAGGGGATTCTCTGGAAACACCATATATTTT.

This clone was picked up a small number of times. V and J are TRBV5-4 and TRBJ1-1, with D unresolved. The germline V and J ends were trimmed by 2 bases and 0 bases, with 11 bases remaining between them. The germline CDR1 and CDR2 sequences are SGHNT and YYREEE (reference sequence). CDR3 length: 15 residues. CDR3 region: CASSLSTAVNTEAFF. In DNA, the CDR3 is TGTGCCAGCAGCTTATCTACAGCGGTGAACACTGAAGCTTTCTTT.

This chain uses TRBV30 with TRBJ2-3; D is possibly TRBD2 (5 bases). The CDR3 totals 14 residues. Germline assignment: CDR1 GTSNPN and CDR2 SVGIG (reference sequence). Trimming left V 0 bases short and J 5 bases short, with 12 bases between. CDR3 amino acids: CAWSVHGNEDTQYF. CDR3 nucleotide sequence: TGTGCCTGGAGTGTACACGGGAATGAAGATACGCAGTATTTT.

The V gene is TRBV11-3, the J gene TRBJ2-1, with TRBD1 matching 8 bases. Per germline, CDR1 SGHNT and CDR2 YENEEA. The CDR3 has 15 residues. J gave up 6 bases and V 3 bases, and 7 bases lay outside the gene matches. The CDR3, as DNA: TGTGCCAGCAGCTTCGACAGGGGATCCCCCAATGAGCAGTTCTTC. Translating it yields CASSFDRGSPNEQFF.

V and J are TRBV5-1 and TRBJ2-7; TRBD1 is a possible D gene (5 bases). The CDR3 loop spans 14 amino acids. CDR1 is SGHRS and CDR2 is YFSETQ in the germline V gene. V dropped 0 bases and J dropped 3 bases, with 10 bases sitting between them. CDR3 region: CASSLAGPNYEQYF. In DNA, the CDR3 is TGCGCCAGCAGCTTGGCAGGGCCTAACTACGAGCAGTACTTC.